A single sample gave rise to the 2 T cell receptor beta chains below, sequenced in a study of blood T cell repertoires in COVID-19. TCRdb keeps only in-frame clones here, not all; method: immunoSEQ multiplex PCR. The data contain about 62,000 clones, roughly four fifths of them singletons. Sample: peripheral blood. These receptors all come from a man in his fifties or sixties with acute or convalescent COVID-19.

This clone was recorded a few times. The CDR3 bases are TGTGCCAGCAGCTTATCCGGGACAGGGGGCGGAAGGCAGCCCCAGCATTTT. Protein product: CASSLSGTGGGRQPQHF. This chain connects TRBV5-6 to TRBJ1-5; TRBD1 matches at 12 bases. V shed 2 bases, J shed 7 bases, and the junction held 10 bases outside the gene matches. There are 17 residues in the CDR3. In germline, CDR1 is SGHDT, CDR2 YYEEEE.

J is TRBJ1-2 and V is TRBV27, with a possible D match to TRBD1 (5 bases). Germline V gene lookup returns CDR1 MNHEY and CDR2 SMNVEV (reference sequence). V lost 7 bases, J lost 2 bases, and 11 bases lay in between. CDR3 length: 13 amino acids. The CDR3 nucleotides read TGTGCCAGCACGGCCAACAGGAACTATGGCTACACCTTC. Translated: CASTANRNYGYTF.